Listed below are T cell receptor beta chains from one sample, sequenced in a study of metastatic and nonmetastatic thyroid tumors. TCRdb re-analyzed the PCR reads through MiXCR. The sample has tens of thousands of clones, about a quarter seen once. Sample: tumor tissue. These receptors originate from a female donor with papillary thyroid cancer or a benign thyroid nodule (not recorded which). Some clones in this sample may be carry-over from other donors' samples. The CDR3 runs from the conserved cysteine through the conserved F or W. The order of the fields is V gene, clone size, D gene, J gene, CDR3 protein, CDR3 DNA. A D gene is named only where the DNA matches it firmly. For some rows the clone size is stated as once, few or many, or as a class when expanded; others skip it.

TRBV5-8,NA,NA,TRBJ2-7,CASTYGQIDSSYEQYF,TGTGCCAGCACCTACGGACAGATCGATAGCTCCTACGAGCAGTACTTC
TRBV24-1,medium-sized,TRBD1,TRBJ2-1,CATSDSTGQGAYNEQFF,TGTGCCACCAGTGATTCGACCGGACAGGGAGCCTACAATGAGCAGTTCTTC
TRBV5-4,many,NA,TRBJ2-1,CASSFSGNEQFF,TGTGCCAGCAGCTTCTCCGGGAATGAGCAGTTCTTC
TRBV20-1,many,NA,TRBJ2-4,CSASQTAANIQYF,TGCAGTGCTAGCCAGACCGCGGCAAACATTCAGTACTTC
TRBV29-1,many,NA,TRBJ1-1,CSVRTGNTEAFF,TGCAGCGTCCGTACCGGGAACACTGAAGCTTTCTTT
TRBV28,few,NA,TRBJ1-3,CASSSNRAGGNTIYF,TGTGCCAGCAGCTCTAACAGGGCTGGGGGAAACACCATATATTTT
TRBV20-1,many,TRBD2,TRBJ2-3,CSATSGSTDTQYF,TGCAGTGCTACTAGCGGGAGCACAGATACGCAGTATTTT
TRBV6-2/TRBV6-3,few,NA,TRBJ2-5,CASSYSIGKTGGTQYF,TGTGCCAGCAGTTACTCGATAGGGAAAACCGGCGGGACCCAGTACTTC
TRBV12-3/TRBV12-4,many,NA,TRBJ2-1,CASLLSTNEQFF,TGTGCTTCGTTGCTTAGCACCAATGAGCAGTTCTTC
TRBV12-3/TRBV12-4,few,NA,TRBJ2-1,CASGPAGDEQFF,TGTGCCAGCGGTCCCGCAGGTGATGAGCAGTTCTTC
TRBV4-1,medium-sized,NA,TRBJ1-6,CASSQDERAGDPIF,TGCGCCAGCAGCCAAGATGAGAGGGCGGGCGACCCCATTTTT
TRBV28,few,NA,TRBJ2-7,CASSSLGGGRAYEQYF,TGTGCCAGCAGTTCCCTGGGTGGGGGCAGGGCCTACGAGCAGTACTTC
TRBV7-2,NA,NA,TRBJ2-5,CASSLASSQETKYF,TGTGCCAGCAGCTTAGCGTCCAGTCAAGAGACTAAGTACTTC
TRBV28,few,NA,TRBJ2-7,CASSRQGPPTYEQYF,TGTGCCAGCAGCAGGCAGGGACCACCGACCTACGAGCAGTACTTC
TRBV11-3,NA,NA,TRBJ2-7,CASSSDGVYEQYF,TGTGCCAGCAGCTCGGACGGGGTCTACGAGCAGTACTTC
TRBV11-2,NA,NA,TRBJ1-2,CASSPRPPYGYTF,TGTGCCAGCAGCCCGAGGCCCCCCTATGGCTACACCTTC
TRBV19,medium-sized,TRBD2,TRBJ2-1,CASSVLAGARGEQFF,TGTGCCAGTAGTGTATTAGCGGGAGCGCGGGGTGAGCAGTTCTTC
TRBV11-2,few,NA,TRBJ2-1,CASSIGPSSYNEQFF,TGTGCCAGCAGCATTGGACCGAGCTCCTACAATGAGCAGTTCTTC
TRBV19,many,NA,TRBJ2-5,CASSIRTGRGTQYF,TGTGCCAGTAGCATTCGGACAGGGAGGGGGACCCAGTACTTC
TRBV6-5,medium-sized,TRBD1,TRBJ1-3,CASSYSDRGGGNTIYF,TGTGCCAGCAGTTACTCGGACAGGGGAGGTGGAAACACCATATATTTT
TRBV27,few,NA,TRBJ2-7,CASREDMGFSYERYF,TGTGCCAGCAGAGAGGACATGGGGTTTTCCTACGAGCGGTACTTC
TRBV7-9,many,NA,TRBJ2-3,CASSLGRITDTQYF,TGTGCCAGCAGCTTAGGTAGAATCACAGATACGCAGTATTTT
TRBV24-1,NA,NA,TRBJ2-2,CATSPPAVNTGELFF,TGTGCCACCAGTCCCCCTGCCGTGAACACCGGGGAGCTGTTTTTT
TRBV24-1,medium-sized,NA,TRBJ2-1,CATSDRSRDFNEQFF,TGTGCCACCAGTGACCGATCCCGGGACTTCAATGAGCAGTTCTTC
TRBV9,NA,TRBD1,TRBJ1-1,CASSVVSGTGWQAFF,TGTGCCAGCAGCGTAGTGTCCGGGACAGGGTGGCAAGCTTTCTTT
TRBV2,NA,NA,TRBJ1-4,CASSDREINEKLFF,TGTGCCAGCAGTGACCGGGAGATTAATGAAAAACTGTTTTTT
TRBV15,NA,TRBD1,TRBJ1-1,CATQDRANTEAFF,TGTGCCACCCAAGACAGGGCCAACACTGAAGCTTTCTTT
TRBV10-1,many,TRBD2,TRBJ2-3,CASTLQLAGEAPSTDTQYF,TGCGCCAGCACACTCCAACTAGCGGGAGAGGCCCCTAGCACAGATACGCAGTATTTT
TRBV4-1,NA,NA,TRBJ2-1,CASSQYCNNEQFF,TGCGCCAGCAGCCAGTACTGTAACAATGAGCAGTTCTTC
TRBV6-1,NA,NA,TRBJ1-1,CASISNPGWGDTEAFF,TGTGCCAGCATTTCCAACCCGGGGTGGGGTGACACTGAAGCTTTCTTT
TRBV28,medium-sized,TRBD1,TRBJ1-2,CASNSGTGLSDYGYTF,TGTGCCAGCAATTCCGGGACAGGGTTAAGTGACTATGGCTACACCTTC
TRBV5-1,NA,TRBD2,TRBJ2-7,CASSFGGGHNYEQYF,TGCGCCAGCAGCTTCGGCGGGGGGCACAACTACGAGCAGTACTTC
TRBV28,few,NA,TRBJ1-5,CASSLAGGSADLYQPQHF,TGTGCCAGCAGTTTGGCGGGGGGGAGCGCGGACCTGTATCAGCCCCAGCATTTT
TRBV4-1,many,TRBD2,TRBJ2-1,CASSRGSSGGDNEQFF,TGCGCCAGCAGCCGGGGCTCTAGCGGGGGGGACAATGAGCAGTTCTTC
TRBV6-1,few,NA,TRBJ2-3,CASSLNLGTDTQYF,TGTGCCAGCAGCCTCAATTTGGGCACAGATACGCAGTATTTT
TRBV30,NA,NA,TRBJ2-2,CAWSETGNTGELFF,TGTGCCTGGTCTGAGACAGGGAACACCGGGGAGCTGTTTTTT
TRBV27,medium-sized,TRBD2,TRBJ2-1,CASSFVTSGTNEQFF,TGTGCCAGCAGTTTCGTGACTAGCGGGACCAATGAGCAGTTCTTC
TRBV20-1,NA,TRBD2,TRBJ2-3,CSARDNSREVRSQYF,TGCAGTGCTAGAGATAACTCGCGGGAGGTCCGATCGCAGTATTTT
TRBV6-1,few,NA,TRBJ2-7,CASRRLSSEQYF,TGTGCCAGCAGGAGGCTTAGCTCCGAGCAGTACTTC
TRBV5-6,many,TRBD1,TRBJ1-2,CASSLATGDGYTF,TGTGCCAGCAGCTTGGCGACAGGGGATGGCTACACCTTC
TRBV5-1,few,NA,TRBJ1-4,CASSKGEGGTNEKLFF,TGCGCCAGCAGCAAGGGGGAAGGGGGGACTAATGAAAAACTGTTTTTT
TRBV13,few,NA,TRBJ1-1,CASSITGRGEAEAFF,TGTGCCAGCAGCATCACCGGCCGGGGGGAGGCTGAAGCTTTCTTT
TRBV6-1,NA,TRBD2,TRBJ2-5,CASRRTSGRTAGETQYF,TGTGCCAGCAGGCGTACTAGCGGGAGGACTGCGGGAGAGACCCAGTACTTC
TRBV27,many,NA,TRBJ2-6,CASRGQTASGANVLTF,TGTGCCAGCAGGGGTCAAACAGCCTCCGGGGCCAACGTCCTGACTTTC
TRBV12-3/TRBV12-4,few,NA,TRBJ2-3,CASSFGPGACTDTQYF,NA
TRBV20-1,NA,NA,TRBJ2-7,CSARPGSTEQYF,TGCAGTGCTAGACCGGGTTCCACCGAGCAGTACTTC
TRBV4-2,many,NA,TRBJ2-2,CASSPHKGATRTGELFF,TGTGCCAGCAGCCCCCATAAAGGGGCCACCCGGACCGGGGAGCTGTTTTTT
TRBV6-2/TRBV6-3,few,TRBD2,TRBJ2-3,CASSPGLAGARNTQYF,TGTGCCAGCAGCCCCGGGCTAGCGGGAGCCCGGAATACGCAGTATTTT
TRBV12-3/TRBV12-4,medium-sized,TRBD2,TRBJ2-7,CASKPAGGSYEQYF,TGTGCCAGCAAGCCAGCGGGAGGTTCCTACGAGCAGTACTTC
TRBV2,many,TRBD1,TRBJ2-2,CASSETGGANTGELFF,TGTGCCAGCAGTGAAACAGGGGGCGCGAACACCGGGGAGCTGTTTTTT